The rows below give T cell receptor beta chains drawn from one sample of a study of T cell changes during pregnancy in multiple sclerosis. TCRdb's copy holds only in-frame clones and misses some; the assay was immunoSEQ multiplex PCR. The sample has around 110,000 clones, 85% to 95% seen once. Sequences were derived from peripheral blood, sampled in the third trimester of pregnancy. The receptors were gathered from a female donor in good health, enrolled as a control in a pregnancy study. The CDR3 runs from the conserved cysteine through the conserved F or W. The order of the fields is V gene, J gene, D gene, clone size, CDR3 DNA, CDR3 protein. A D gene is named only where the DNA matches it firmly. Expanded clones get a size class; other rows say once, few or many, or leave the size out.

V: TRBV29-1
J: TRBJ1-4
D: .
size: few
DNA: TGCAGCGTAGATACCGGGACAATTCAGTTTTTT
CDR3: CSVDTGTIQFF

V: TRBV11-2
J: TRBJ2-3
D: .
size: .
DNA: TGTGCCAGCAGCTTACAGGATACGCAGTATTTT
CDR3: CASSLQDTQYF

V: TRBV6-5
J: TRBJ1-6
D: TRBD1
size: once
DNA: TGTGCCAGCAGTTACTCTCGGACAGGGAATTCACCCCTCCACTTT
CDR3: CASSYSRTGNSPLHF

V: TRBV7-2
J: TRBJ2-7
D: .
size: .
DNA: TGTGCCAGCAGCTCAGGGGCCTACGAGCAGTACTTC
CDR3: CASSSGAYEQYF

V: TRBV7-3
J: TRBJ1-1
D: .
size: .
DNA: TGTGCCAGCAGCTTATATGCCCTCGGAGGAGGGAACACTGAAGCTTTCTTT
CDR3: CASSLYALGGGNTEAFF

V: TRBV7-8
J: TRBJ1-6
D: .
size: .
DNA: TGTGCCAGCAGCCGCTCCGGGGAGGGTTCACCCCTCCACTTT
CDR3: CASSRSGEGSPLHF

V: TRBV18
J: TRBJ2-1
D: TRBD2
size: .
DNA: TGTGCCAGCTCACTCGGGGGGGGCTCTTTAAATGAGCAGTTCTTC
CDR3: CASSLGGGSLNEQFF

V: TRBV6-6
J: TRBJ1-1
D: .
size: few
DNA: TGTGCCAGCAGTTCCAGGGTGAACACTGAAGCTTTCTTT
CDR3: CASSSRVNTEAFF

V: TRBV9
J: TRBJ1-3
D: .
size: .
DNA: TGTGCCAGCAGCGAGAGTTTAGTTGGAAACACCATATATTTT
CDR3: CASSESLVGNTIYF

V: TRBV2
J: TRBJ2-7
D: TRBD1
size: .
DNA: TGTGCCAGCAGTGATCTTTTTTTACGGGACAGCACCTACGAGCAGTACTTC
CDR3: CASSDLFLRDSTYEQYF

V: TRBV4-2
J: TRBJ1-4
D: .
size: .
DNA: TGTGCCAGCAGCCAAGCGACAGGAACATCGAGTAAACTGTTTTTT
CDR3: CASSQATGTSSKLFF

V: TRBV7-3
J: TRBJ1-1
D: .
size: .
DNA: TGTGCCAGCAGCCCCCAAAGCAGGGGAACTGAAGCTTTCTTT
CDR3: CASSPQSRGTEAFF

V: TRBV5-1
J: TRBJ2-7
D: .
size: .
DNA: TGCGCCAGCGGGCAGACAGGCTCCTACGAGCAGTACTTC
CDR3: CASGQTGSYEQYF

V: TRBV30
J: TRBJ1-3
D: .
size: .
DNA: TGTGCCTGGAGTGCCGCGATGGAGGCGCTATATTTT
CDR3: CAWSAAMEALYF

V: TRBV19
J: TRBJ1-5
D: .
size: .
DNA: TGTGCCGTCGCGGAAGGGAGGGATCAGCCCCAGCATTTT
CDR3: CAVAEGRDQPQHF

V: TRBV6-1
J: TRBJ2-1
D: .
size: .
DNA: TGTGCCAGCAGTGTATCGAGGGAGCAGTTCTTC
CDR3: CASSVSREQFF

V: TRBV15
J: TRBJ2-7
D: TRBD2
size: .
DNA: TGTGCCACCAGCAGTACTAGCGGGAGATCCGAGCAGTACTTC
CDR3: CATSSTSGRSEQYF

V: TRBV5-1
J: TRBJ2-1
D: TRBD1
size: .
DNA: TGCGCCAGCAGCCAGGACAGGGGGCTCAGTGATGAGCAGTTCTTC
CDR3: CASSQDRGLSDEQFF

V: TRBV25-1
J: TRBJ2-2
D: TRBD1
size: .
DNA: TGTGCCAGCAGCCAACAGGGGTCCCCTATGACCGGGGAGCTGTTTTTT
CDR3: CASSQQGSPMTGELFF